Presented here are 24 T cell receptor beta chains from one specimen sequenced in a study of neurological immune-mediated disorders. TCRdb re-derived calls from the 5' RACE reads in MiXCR, one entry per CDR3 protein. The data hold about 55,000 distinct CDR3 sequences, with about 4.1% observed a single time. The sample consisted of PBMCs. The receptors originated from a man aged 55 to 70 with multiple sclerosis.

The V and J genes are TRBV6-1 and TRBJ1-6; D unclear. The CDR3 contains 13 residues. Trimming cost V 3 bases and J 7 bases, with 7 bases left between them. Germline-derived CDR1 and CDR2 are MNHNS and SASEGT. CDR3 in amino acids: CASSDLENSPLHF. CDR3 coding DNA: TGTGCCAGCAGTGATCTCGAGAATTCACCCCTCCACTTT.

The table lists this clonotype with many counts. The CDR3 here is CASSVSGAYNEQFF. CDR3 nucleotide sequence: TGTGCCAGCTCAGTCTCGGGGGCCTACAATGAGCAGTTCTTC. The chain uses TRBV18 and TRBJ2-1, with a tentative D call TRBD2 (6 bases). Between the trimmed V and J ends, which lost 5 bases and 2 bases, there was a span of 10 bases. The CDR3 extends over 14 amino acids. Germline CDR1 reads KGHSH; CDR2 reads LQKENI.

This clonotype was observed at least ten times. The chain carries TRBV6-6 and TRBJ1-5, with TRBD1 as a possible D gene (6 bases). Germline V gives CDR1 MNHNY, CDR2 SVGAGI (reference sequence). CDR3 length equals 14 residues. V gave up 4 bases and J gave up 7 bases, with 14 bases separating them. The chain's CDR3 is CASSSTGHKQPQHF. CDR3 DNA sequence: TGTGCCAGCAGTTCTACAGGGCACAAGCAGCCCCAGCATTTT.

The chain combines TRBV9 with TRBJ2-6; no firm D call. CDR1 and CDR2 from the germline V gene are SGDLS and YYNGEE. This CDR3 is 18 amino acids long. V was shortened by 3 bases and J by 0 bases, with 16 bases between the two germline ends. The CDR3 sequence: CASSGLHDGSSGANVLTF. The CDR3 nucleotides are TGTGCCAGCAGCGGGCTTCACGACGGCAGCTCTGGGGCCAACGTCCTGACTTTC.

In its sample, this clonotype was seen many times. The chain is built from TRBV20-1 and TRBJ2-2, with D maybe TRBD2 (5 bases). Germline lookup yields CDR1 DFQATT and CDR2 SNEGSKA (reference sequence). V was cut by 0 bases and J by 5 bases, with 13 bases left in between. The CDR3 covers 15 residues. The CDR3 here is CSARDGRGRTGELFF. CDR3 DNA sequence: TGCAGTGCTAGAGATGGTCGGGGTCGGACCGGGGAGCTGTTTTTT.

This clonotype was observed many times. V usage is TRBV12-3 or TRBV12-4 and J usage is TRBJ1-6; 8 positions agree with TRBD1. The CDR3 is 15 residues long. J gave up 10 bases and V 5 bases, and 10 bases lay outside the gene matches. DNA of the CDR3: TGTGCCAGCAGTCCTGGGACAGGAAGGAGGTCACCCCTCCACTTT. As protein: CASSPGTGRRSPLHF.

In its sample, this clonotype was seen many times. The V and J genes are TRBV24-1 and TRBJ2-7; a weak D match, TRBD2 (6 bases). This CDR3 is 13 amino acids long. The V end lost 4 bases, the J end lost 5 bases, and 11 bases lay between the germline ends. Germline lookup yields CDR1 KGHDR and CDR2 SFDVKD. The CDR3, as DNA: TGTGCCACCAGTGAGCGGGATTTCCACGAGCAGTACTTC. As protein: CATSERDFHEQYF.

This clonotype was counted many times. The rearrangement uses TRBV10-3 and TRBJ2-1; weak D call: TRBD2 (6 bases). The CDR3 runs 14 residues. CDR1 and CDR2 (germline): ENHRY, SYGVKD. The V and J ends lost 6 bases and 10 bases respectively, with 19 bases between them. For the CDR3, the DNA is TGTGCCATCAGCCAAAGGACGGGAGAGGAAGAGCAGTTCTTC. Its translation: CAISQRTGEEEQFF.

About this clonotype: A much larger clonotype is one base distant, so this may be a read error. This chain joins TRBV20-1 and TRBJ1-2; D call uncertain. Germline CDR1 DFQATT, CDR2 SNEGSKA (reference sequence). This CDR3 spans 14 amino acids. The CDR3 sequence is CNATPMGANYGYTF. CDR3 nucleotides: TGCAATGCAACCCCCATGGGAGCTAACTATGGCTACACCTTC.

By frequency in the sample, this clonotype is medium-sized. The chain uses TRBV27 and TRBJ2-5; 12 bases match TRBD2. The V and J ends lost 5 bases and 4 bases, in that order; junction bases with no gene match: 11. Germline V gene sequence: CDR1 MNHEY, CDR2 SMNVEV (reference sequence). The CDR3 totals 17 residues. The chain's CDR3 is CASSTPASGRAPETQYF. CDR3 nucleotides: TGTGCCAGCAGTACCCCGGCTAGCGGGAGGGCCCCAGAGACCCAGTACTTC.

This clonotype was seen at least ten times. The chain carries TRBV5-1 and TRBJ1-1; possible D gene TRBD1, 6 bases. CDR3 length: 13 residues. Per the germline V gene, CDR1 is SGHRS and CDR2 is YFSETQ. V lost 7 bases to trimming and J lost 4 bases, with 14 bases between them. The CDR3 DNA sequence: TGCGCCAGCCAGCTTGACAGGACCACTGAAGCTTTCTTT. Translating it yields CASQLDRTTEAFF. The variable domain in full, completed from reference TRBV5-1 and TRBJ1-1, reads KAGVTQTPRYLIKTRGQQVTLSCSPISGHRSVSWYQQTPGQGLQFLFEYFSETQRNKGNFPGRFSGRQFSNSRSEMNVSTLELGDSALYLCASQLDRTTEAFFGQGTRLTVV.

In its sample, this clonotype was seen a few times. The chain employs TRBV5-1 and TRBJ2-1, with 8 bases identical to TRBD2. The CDR3 consists of 18 residues. Trimming removed 4 bases from V and 5 bases from J; junction bases left unmatched: 17. Germline CDR1 and CDR2: SGHRS and YFSETQ. The CDR3 DNA is TGCGCCAGCAGCCCGCCGTCTCTAGCGGGTGCCAGAAACAATGAGCAGTTCTTC. Translation gives CASSPPSLAGARNNEQFF. Variable domain in full (rest from reference TRBV5-1 and TRBJ2-1): KAGVTQTPRYLIKTRGQQVTLSCSPISGHRSVSWYQQTPGQGLQFLFEYFSETQRNKGNFPGRFSGRQFSNSRSEMNVSTLELGDSALYLCASSPPSLAGARNNEQFFGPGTRLTVL.

At least ten counts were recorded for this clonotype. The rearrangement uses TRBV5-1 and TRBJ2-7, with D perhaps TRBD1 (6 bases). The germline V gene has CDR1 SGHRS and CDR2 YFSETQ. The CDR3 sequence is 16 residues long. Trimming cost V 4 bases and J 3 bases, with 20 bases left between them. Here the CDR3 DNA reads TGCGCCAGCAGCGGGACCTCGGACAGTTTGAACTACGAGCAGTACTTC. It is translated as CASSGTSDSLNYEQYF.

This clonotype was recorded at least ten times. V is TRBV5-1 and J is TRBJ2-1; D gene unclear. The germline CDR1 and CDR2 sequences are SGHRS and YFSETQ. V was pared by 5 bases and J by 8 bases, with 11 bases between. This CDR3 is built from 12 residues. CDR3 in DNA: TGCGCCAGCAGGCCAGCACATGATGAGCAGTTCTTC. Translation: CASRPAHDEQFF.

This clonotype was seen repeatedly, ten times or more. The chain joins TRBV4-1 to TRBJ1-2, with D maybe TRBD1 (5 bases). The germline V gene encodes CDR1 MGHRA and CDR2 YSYEKL. The CDR3 spans 16 residues. Trimming stripped 2 bases from V and 8 bases from J, with 21 bases between. CDR3 in DNA: TGCGCCAGCAGCCAATTTACCGGGACGGAGGCTTTGGGCTACACCTTC. Its translation is CASSQFTGTEALGYTF.

The chain is built from TRBV19 and TRBJ2-3; TRBD1 agrees at 8 bases. The CDR3 contains 13 residues. Germline loops: CDR1 LNHDA, CDR2 SQIVND (reference sequence). With V trimmed by 4 bases and J by 5 bases, 2 bases remained unmatched. CDR3 DNA: TGTGCCAGTAGTACCGACAGGGGAGATACGCAGTATTTT. Protein sequence: CASSTDRGDTQYF.

This clonotype was counted ten times or more. The J gene is TRBJ1-1, the V gene TRBV20-1; 7 bases map to TRBD1. CDR3 length: 11 amino acids. The V gene's germline CDR1 is DFQATT and CDR2 SNEGSKA (reference sequence). J lost 8 bases, V lost 2 bases, and 2 bases had no gene match. The CDR3 coding sequence is TGCAGTGCTAGACAGGGGGTAGAAGCTTTCTTT. Translation: CSARQGVEAFF.

In its sample, this clonotype was seen many times. The gene calls are TRBV2 and TRBJ1-1, with D possibly TRBD1 on 6 matching bases. The CDR3 consists of 15 residues. The germline gives CDR1 SNHLY, CDR2 FYNNEI. V shed 1 base and J shed 6 bases, with 15 bases lying between them. CDR3 nucleotides: TGTGCCAGCAGTGAAGGTAGGATCGGGGGCGCTGAAGCTTTCTTT. Protein product: CASSEGRIGGAEAFF.

Turning to this clonotype: A read error may produce the germline difference seen at one junction end. Here the CDR3 reads CVSTDARVGYEQYF. CDR3 nucleotides: TGTGTCAGCACCGACGCGAGGGTGGGGTACGAGCAGTACTTC. The V call is TRBV18, the J call TRBJ2-7; D may be TRBD2 (5 bases). CDR3 length: 14 residues. Germline V gene sequence: CDR1 KGHSH, CDR2 LQKENI.

This clonotype was recorded at least ten times. V and J are TRBV20-1 and TRBJ2-1; possible D gene TRBD2, 6 bases. The length of the CDR3 is 12 residues. Germline V gene lookup returns CDR1 DFQATT and CDR2 SNEGSKA (reference sequence). Trimming removed 5 bases from V and 12 bases from J, with 17 bases in between. CDR3 DNA: TGCAGTGCTGGGACTGACATAGGTGGGCAGTTCTTC. As protein: CSAGTDIGGQFF.

This clonotype has only a few counts. The conserved final phenylalanine or tryptophan is absent from the CDR3, which likely points to a read error. This chain joins TRBV12-3 or TRBV12-4 and TRBJ2-7; TRBD2 matches at 8 bases. The CDR3 is 16 amino acids. V trimming: 1 base; J trimming: 6 bases; junction bases outside the gene matches: 11. CDR3 sequence reads: CASSLVRGRPLTEQYN. CDR3 sequence (DNA): TGTGCCAGCAGTTTAGTCCGCGGGAGGCCTCTTACCGAGCAGTACAAC.

There are many counts of this clonotype. The V gene is TRBV20-1, the J gene TRBJ1-5; 12 bases map to TRBD1. Per the germline V gene, CDR1 is DFQATT and CDR2 is SNEGSKA (reference sequence). CDR3 length: 15 amino acids. The junction had 7 bases not matched to a gene; V was cut back by 6 bases and J by 4 bases. CDR3 sequence (DNA): TGCAGTGCACCTGGGACAGGGGGCGGGAATCAGCCCCAGCATTTT. The encoded protein is CSAPGTGGGNQPQHF.

This clonotype was seen at least ten times. It may be a read error: a sequence one base away is much more abundant. The missing conserved phenylalanine or tryptophan at the end of this CDR3 makes a read error likely. The gene calls are TRBV5-5 and TRBJ1-2; tentatively, D is TRBD1 (5 bases). The CDR3 sequence is 12 residues long. From germline, CDR1 is SGHKS and CDR2 YYEKEE (reference sequence). Trimming removed 1 base from V and 6 bases from J, with 7 bases in between. The CDR3 sequence is CASSLTGNGYTC. As DNA, the CDR3 is TGTGCCAGCAGCTTGACAGGCAATGGCTACACCTGC.

This clonotype has ten or more counts. Relative to the germline gene, one junction end is altered; a read error may explain this. The V and J genes are TRBV20-1 and TRBJ2-7; D perhaps matches TRBD2 (6 bases). Per germline, CDR1 DFQATT and CDR2 SNEGSKA (reference sequence). This CDR3 comprises 13 residues. As DNA, the CDR3 is TGCAGTGCACCGGGACTGCGGTCCTCCGAGCAGTACTTC. Translated, it gives CSAPGLRSSEQYF.